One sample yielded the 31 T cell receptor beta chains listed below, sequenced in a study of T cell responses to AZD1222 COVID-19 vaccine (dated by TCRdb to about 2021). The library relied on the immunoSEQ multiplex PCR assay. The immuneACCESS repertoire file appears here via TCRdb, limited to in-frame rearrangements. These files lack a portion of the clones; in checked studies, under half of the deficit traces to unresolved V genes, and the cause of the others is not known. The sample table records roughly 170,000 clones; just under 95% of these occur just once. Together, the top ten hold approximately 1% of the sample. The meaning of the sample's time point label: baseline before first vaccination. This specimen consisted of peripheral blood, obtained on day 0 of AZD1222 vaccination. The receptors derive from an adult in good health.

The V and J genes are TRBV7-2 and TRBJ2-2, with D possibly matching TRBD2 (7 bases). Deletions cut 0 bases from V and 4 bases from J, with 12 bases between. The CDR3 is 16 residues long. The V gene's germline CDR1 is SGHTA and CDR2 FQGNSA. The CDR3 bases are TGTGCCAGCAGCTTAGCGGTGGGGGGGGCCACCGGGGAGCTGTTTTTT. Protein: CASSLAVGGATGELFF.

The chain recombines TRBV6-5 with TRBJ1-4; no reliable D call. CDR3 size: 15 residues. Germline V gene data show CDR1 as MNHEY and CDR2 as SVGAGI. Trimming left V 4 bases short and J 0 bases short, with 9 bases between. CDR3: CASSSSWTTNEKLFF. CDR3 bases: TGTGCCAGCAGTTCCTCTTGGACAACTAATGAAAAACTGTTTTTT.

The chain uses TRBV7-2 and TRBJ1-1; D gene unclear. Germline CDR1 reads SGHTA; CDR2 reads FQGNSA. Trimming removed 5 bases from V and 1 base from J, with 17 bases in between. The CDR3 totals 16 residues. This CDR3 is CASSAIGRWTNTEAFF. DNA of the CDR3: TGTGCCAGCAGCGCTATAGGTAGGTGGACGAACACTGAAGCTTTCTTT.

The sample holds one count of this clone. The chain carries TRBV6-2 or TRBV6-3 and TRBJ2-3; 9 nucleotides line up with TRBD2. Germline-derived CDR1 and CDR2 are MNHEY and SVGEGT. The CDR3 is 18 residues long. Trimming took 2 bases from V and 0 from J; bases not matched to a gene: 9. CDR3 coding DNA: TGTGCCAGCAGTTACGCTTTTGCTAGCGGGGCAAGCACAGATACGCAGTATTTT. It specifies CASSYAFASGASTDTQYF.

The CDR3 bases are TGTGCCAGCAGTATCAATCTAGCCAAAAACATTCAGTACTTC. Its translation is CASSINLAKNIQYF. The chain couples TRBV2 to TRBJ2-4; no definite D call. Looked up from germline, CDR1 is SNHLY and CDR2 is FYNNEI. V lost 5 bases to trimming and J lost 0 bases, with 8 bases between them. This CDR3 contains 14 residues.

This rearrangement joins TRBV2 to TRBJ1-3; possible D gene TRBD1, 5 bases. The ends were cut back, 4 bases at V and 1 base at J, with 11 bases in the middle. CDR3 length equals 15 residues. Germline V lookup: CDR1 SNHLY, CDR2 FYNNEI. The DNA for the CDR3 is TGTGCCAGCAGTGGGGGCAGGGAATCTGGAAACACCATATATTTT. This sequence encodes CASSGGRESGNTIYF.

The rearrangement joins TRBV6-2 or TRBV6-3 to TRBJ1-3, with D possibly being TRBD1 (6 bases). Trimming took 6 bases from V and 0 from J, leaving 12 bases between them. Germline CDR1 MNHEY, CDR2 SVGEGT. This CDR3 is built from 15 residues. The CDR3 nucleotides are TGTGCCAGCAGCCGCGGACAGAGCTCTGGAAACACCATATATTTT. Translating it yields CASSRGQSSGNTIYF.

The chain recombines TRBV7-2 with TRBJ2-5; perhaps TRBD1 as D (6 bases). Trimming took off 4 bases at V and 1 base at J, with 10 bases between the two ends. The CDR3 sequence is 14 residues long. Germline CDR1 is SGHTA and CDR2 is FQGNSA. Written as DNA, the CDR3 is TGTGCCAGCAGCTCTCAGACAGGCCAAGAGACCCAGTACTTC. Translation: CASSSQTGQETQYF. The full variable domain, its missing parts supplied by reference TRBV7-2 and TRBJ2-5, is GAGVSQSPSNKVTEKGKDVELRCDPISGHTALYWYRQSLGQGLEFLIYFQGNSAPDKSGLPSDRFSAERTGGSVSTLTIQRTQQEDSAVYLCASSSQTGQETQYFGPGTRLLVL.

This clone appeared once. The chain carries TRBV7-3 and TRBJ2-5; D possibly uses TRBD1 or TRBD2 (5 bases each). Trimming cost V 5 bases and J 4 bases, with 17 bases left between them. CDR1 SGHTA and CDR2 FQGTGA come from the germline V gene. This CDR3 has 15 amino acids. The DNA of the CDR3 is TGTGCCAGCAGCCAAGGAGGTCAGGGAAGAGAGACCCAGTACTTC. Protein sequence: CASSQGGQGRETQYF.

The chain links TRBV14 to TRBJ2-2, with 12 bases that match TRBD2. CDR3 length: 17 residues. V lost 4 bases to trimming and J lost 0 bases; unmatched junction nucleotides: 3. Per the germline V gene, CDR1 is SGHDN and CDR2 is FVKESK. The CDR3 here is CASSPRTSGANTGELFF. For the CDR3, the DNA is TGTGCCAGCAGCCCAAGGACTAGCGGGGCGAACACCGGGGAGCTGTTTTTT.

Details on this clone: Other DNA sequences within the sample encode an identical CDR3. CDR3 sequence (DNA): TGCGCCAGCAGCTTGGCCGGGAACACCGGGGAGCTGTTTTTT. This codes for CASSLAGNTGELFF. This chain links TRBV5-1 with TRBJ2-2; no definite D call. The V end was cut by 0 bases, the J end by 1 base, with 4 bases between. Germline assignment: CDR1 SGHRS and CDR2 YFSETQ. CDR3 length equals 14 residues.

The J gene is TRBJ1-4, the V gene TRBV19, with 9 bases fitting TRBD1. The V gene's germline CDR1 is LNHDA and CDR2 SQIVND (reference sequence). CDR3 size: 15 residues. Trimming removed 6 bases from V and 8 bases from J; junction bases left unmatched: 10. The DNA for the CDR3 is TGTGCCAGTAGCTTACAGGGGGCAAAGAGGGAAAAACTGTTTTTT. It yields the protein CASSLQGAKREKLFF. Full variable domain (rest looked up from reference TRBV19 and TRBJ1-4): DGGITQSPKYLFRKEGQNVTLSCEQNLNHDAMYWYRQDPGQGLRLIYYSQIVNDFQKGDIAEGYSVSREKKESFPLTVTSAQKNPTAFYLCASSLQGAKREKLFFGSGTQLSVL.

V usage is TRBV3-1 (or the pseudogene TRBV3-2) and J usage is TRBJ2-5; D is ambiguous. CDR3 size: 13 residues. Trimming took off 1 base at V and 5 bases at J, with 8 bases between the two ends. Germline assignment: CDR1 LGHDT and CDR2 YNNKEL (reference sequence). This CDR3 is CASSQGWPETQYF. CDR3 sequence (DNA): TGTGCCAGCAGCCAAGGGTGGCCGGAGACCCAGTACTTC.

The CDR3 bases are TGTGCCAGTAGTATCCCGTGGACAGATCGAAATTCACCCCTCCACTTT. This sequence encodes CASSIPWTDRNSPLHF. The chain links TRBV19 to TRBJ1-6, with D tentatively TRBD1 (6 bases). Between the trimmed V and J ends, which lost 3 bases and 7 bases, there was a span of 16 bases. There are 16 residues in the CDR3. Germline CDR1 reads LNHDA; CDR2 reads SQIVND (reference sequence). Variable domain in full (rest from reference TRBV19 and TRBJ1-6): DGGITQSPKYLFRKEGQNVTLSCEQNLNHDAMYWYRQDPGQGLRLIYYSQIVNDFQKGDIAEGYSVSREKKESFPLTVTSAQKNPTAFYLCASSIPWTDRNSPLHFGNGTRLTVT.

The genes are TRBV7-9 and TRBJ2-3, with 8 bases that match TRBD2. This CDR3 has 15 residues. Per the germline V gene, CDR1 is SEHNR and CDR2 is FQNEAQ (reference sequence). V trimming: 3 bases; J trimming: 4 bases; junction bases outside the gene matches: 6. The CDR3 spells CASSLLTSVADTQYF. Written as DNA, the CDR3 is TGTGCCAGCAGCTTGCTGACTAGCGTGGCAGATACGCAGTATTTT.

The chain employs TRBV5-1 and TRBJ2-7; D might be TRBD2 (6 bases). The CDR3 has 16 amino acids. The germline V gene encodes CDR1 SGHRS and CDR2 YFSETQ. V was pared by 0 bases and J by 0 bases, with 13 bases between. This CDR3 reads CASSLVSGGSSYEQYF. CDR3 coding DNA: TGCGCCAGCAGCTTGGTCTCTGGGGGGAGCTCCTACGAGCAGTACTTC.

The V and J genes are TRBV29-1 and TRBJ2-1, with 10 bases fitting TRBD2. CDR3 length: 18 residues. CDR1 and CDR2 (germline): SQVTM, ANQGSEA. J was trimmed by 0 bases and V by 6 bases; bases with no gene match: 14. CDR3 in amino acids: CSVDYLAGDPYSYNEQFF. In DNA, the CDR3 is TGCAGCGTCGACTACCTAGCGGGGGACCCCTACTCCTACAATGAGCAGTTCTTC.

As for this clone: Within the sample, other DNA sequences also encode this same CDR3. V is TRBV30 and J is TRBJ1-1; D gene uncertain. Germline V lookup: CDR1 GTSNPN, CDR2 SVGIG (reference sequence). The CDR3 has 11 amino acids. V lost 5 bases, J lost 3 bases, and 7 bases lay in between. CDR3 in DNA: TGTGCCTGGTCCGCGTACACTGAAGCTTTCTTT. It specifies CAWSAYTEAFF.

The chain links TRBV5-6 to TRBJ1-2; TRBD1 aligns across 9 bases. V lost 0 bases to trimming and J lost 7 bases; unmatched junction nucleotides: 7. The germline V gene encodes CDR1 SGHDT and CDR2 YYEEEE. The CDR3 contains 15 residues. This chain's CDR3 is CASSLGRQGESGYTF. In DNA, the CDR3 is TGTGCCAGCAGCTTGGGGAGACAGGGGGAGAGTGGCTACACCTTC. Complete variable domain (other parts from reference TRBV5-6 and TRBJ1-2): DAGVTQSPTHLIKTRGQQVTLRCSPKSGHDTVSWYQQALGQGPQFIFQYYEEEERQRGNFPDRFSGHQFPNYSSELNVNALLLGDSALYLCASSLGRQGESGYTFGSGTRLTVV.

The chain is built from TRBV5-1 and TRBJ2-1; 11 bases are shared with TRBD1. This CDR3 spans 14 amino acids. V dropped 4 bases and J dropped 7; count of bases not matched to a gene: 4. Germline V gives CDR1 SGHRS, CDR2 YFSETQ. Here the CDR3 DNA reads TGCGCCAGCAGCCAAGGGACAGGGGGAAATGAGCAGTTCTTC. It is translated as CASSQGTGGNEQFF.

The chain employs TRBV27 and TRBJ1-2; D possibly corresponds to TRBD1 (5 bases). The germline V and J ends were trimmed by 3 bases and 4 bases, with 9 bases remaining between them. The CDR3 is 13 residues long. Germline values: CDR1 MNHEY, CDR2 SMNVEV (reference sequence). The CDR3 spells CASSLGGTYGYTF. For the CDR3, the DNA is TGTGCCAGCAGTTTGGGGGGAACCTATGGCTACACCTTC.

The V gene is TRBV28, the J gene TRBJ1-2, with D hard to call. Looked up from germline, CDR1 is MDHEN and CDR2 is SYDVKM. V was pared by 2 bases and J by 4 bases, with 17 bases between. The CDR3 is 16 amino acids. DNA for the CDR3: TGTGCCAGCAGTTTACCCTCCACAGCTCAAGCCTATGGCTACACCTTC. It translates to CASSLPSTAQAYGYTF.

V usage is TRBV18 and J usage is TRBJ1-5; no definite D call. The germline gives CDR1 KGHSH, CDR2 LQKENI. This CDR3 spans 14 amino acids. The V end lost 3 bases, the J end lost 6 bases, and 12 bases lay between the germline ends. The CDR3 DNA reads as TGTGCCAGCTCACCGGACGTAGGAGGTCAGCCCCAGCATTTT. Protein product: CASSPDVGGQPQHF.

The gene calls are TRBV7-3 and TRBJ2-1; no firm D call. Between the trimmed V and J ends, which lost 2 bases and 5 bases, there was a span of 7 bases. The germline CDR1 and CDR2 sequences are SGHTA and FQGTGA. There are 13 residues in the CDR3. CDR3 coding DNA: TGTGCCAGCAGCTTAGACTTTAACAATGAGCAGTTCTTC. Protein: CASSLDFNNEQFF.

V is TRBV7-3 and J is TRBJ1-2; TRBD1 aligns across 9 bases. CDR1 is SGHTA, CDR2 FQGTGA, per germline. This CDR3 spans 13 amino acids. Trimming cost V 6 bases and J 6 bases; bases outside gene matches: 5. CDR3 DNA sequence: TGTGCCAGCAGTCAGCGGACAGGGGATGGCTACACCTTC. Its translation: CASSQRTGDGYTF.

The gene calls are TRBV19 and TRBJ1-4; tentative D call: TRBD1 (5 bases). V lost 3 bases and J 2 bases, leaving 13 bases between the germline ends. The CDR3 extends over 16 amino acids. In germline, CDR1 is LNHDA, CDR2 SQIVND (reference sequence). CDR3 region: CASSMSAGLTNEKLFF. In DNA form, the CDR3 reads TGTGCCAGTAGTATGAGTGCGGGGCTCACTAATGAAAAACTGTTTTTT.

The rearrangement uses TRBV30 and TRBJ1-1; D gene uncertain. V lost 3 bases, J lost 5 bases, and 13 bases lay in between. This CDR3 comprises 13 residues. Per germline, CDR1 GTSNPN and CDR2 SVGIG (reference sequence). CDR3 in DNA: TGTGCCTGGAGCCCCACCGAGTGGACTGAAGCTTTCTTT. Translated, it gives CAWSPTEWTEAFF.

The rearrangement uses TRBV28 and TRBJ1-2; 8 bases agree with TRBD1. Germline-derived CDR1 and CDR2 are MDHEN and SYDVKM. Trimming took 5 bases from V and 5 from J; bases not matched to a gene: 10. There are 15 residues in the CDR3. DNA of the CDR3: TGTGCCAGCAGTCTACAGGGGGGAAGGGAGTATGGCTACACCTTC. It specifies CASSLQGGREYGYTF.

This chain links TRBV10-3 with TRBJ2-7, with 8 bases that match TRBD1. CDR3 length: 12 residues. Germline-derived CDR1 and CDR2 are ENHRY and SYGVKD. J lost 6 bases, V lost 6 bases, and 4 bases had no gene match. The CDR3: CAIRPTGGEQYF. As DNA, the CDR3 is TGTGCCATCAGGCCAACAGGGGGCGAGCAGTACTTC.

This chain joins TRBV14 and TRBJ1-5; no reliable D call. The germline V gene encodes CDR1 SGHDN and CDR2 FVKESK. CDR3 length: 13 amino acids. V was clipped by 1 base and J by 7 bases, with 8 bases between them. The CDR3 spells CASSQGVGQPQHF. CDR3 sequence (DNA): TGTGCCAGCAGCCAAGGGGTTGGACAGCCCCAGCATTTT. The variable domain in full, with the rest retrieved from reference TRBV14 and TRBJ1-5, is EAGVTQFPSHSVIEKGQTVTLRCDPISGHDNLYWYRRVMGKEIKFLLHFVKESKQDESGMPNNRFLAERTGGTYSTLKVQPAELEDSGVYFCASSQGVGQPQHFGDGTRLSIL.

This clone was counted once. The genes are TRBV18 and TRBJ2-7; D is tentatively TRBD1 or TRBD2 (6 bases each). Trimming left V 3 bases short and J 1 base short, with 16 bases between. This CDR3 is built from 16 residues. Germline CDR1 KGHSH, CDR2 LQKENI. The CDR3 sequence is CASSPMTGGISYEQYF. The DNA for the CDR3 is TGTGCCAGCTCACCGATGACAGGAGGGATTTCCTACGAGCAGTACTTC.